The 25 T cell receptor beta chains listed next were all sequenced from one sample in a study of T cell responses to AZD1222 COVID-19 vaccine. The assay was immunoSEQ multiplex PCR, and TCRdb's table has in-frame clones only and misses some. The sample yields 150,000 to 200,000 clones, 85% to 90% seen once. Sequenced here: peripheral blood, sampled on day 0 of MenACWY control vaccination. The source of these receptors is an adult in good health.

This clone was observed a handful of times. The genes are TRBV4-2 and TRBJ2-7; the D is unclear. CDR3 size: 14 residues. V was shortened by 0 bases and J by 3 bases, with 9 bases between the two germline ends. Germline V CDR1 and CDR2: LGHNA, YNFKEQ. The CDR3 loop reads CASSQEEWRYEQYF. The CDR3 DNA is TGTGCCAGCAGCCAAGAGGAATGGCGCTACGAGCAGTACTTC.

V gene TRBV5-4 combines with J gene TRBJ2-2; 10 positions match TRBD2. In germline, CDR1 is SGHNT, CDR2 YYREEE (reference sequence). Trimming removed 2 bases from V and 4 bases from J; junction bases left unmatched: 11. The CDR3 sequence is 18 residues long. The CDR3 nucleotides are TGTGCCAGCAGCTTAGGTCTAGCGGGAGCGCAGAGCACCGGGGAGCTGTTTTTT. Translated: CASSLGLAGAQSTGELFF.

CDR3 region: CASKPDRETWNEQFF. CDR3 sequence (DNA): TGTGCCAGCAAACCAGACAGGGAGACATGGAATGAGCAGTTCTTC. The rearrangement uses TRBV2 and TRBJ2-1, with 7 bases identical to TRBD1. The CDR3 runs to 15 residues. Germline loops: CDR1 SNHLY, CDR2 FYNNEI. The trim removed 7 bases at V and 7 bases at J, leaving 13 bases unmatched.

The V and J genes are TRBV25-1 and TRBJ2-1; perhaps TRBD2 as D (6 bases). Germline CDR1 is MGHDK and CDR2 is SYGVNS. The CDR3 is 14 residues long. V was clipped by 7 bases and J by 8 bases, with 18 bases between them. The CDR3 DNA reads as TGTGCCAGCAAAGGGGAGGCCGGCGGGGATGAGCAGTTCTTC. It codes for CASKGEAGGDEQFF.

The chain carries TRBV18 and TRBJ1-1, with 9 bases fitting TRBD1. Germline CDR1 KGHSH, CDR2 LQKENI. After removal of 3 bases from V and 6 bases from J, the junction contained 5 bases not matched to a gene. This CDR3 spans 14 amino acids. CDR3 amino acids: CASSPSQGAAEAFF. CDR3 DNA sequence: TGTGCCAGCTCACCGTCACAGGGGGCCGCTGAAGCTTTCTTT. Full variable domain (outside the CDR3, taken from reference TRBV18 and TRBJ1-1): NAGVMQNPRHLVRRRGQEARLRCSPMKGHSHVYWYRQLPEEGLKFMVYLQKENIIDESGMPKERFSAEFPKEGPSILRIQQVVRGDSAAYFCASSPSQGAAEAFFGQGTRLTVV.

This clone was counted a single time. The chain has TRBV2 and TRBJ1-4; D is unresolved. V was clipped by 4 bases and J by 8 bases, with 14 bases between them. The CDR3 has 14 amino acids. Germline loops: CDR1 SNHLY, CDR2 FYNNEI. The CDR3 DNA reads TGTGCCAGCAGTGGCCCATTCGGCGCCGAAAAACTGTTTTTT. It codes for CASSGPFGAEKLFF.

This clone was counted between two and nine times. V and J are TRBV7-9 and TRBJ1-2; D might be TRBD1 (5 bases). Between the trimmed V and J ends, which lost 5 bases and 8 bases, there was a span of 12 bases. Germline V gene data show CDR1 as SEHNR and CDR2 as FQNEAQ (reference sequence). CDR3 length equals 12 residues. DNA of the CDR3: TGTGCCAGCAGCCCCCCTGGGGGAGGCTACACCTTC. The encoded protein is CASSPPGGGYTF.

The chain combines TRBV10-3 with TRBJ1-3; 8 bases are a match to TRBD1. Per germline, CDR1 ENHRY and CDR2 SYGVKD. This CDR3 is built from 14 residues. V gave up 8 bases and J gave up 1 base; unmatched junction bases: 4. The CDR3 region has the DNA TGTGCCATCGGACAGGGAATTTCTGGAAACACCATATATTTT. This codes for CAIGQGISGNTIYF.

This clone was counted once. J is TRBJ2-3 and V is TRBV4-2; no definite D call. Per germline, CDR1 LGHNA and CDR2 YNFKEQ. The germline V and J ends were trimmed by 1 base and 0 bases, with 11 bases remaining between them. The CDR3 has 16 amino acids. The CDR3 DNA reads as TGTGCCAGCAGCCAAGTGGGGTCCTCTAGCACAGATACGCAGTATTTT. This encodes CASSQVGSSSTDTQYF.

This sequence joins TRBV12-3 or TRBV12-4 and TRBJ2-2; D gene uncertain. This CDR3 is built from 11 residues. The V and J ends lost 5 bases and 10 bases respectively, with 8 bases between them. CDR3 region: CASSPQVELFF. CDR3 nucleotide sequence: TGTGCCAGCAGTCCGCAAGTGGAGCTGTTTTTT.

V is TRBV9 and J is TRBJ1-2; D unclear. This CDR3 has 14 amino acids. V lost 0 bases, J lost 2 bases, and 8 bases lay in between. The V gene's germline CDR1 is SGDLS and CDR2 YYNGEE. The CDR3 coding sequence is TGTGCCAGCAGCGTAGATGCGGGGAACTATGGCTACACCTTC. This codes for CASSVDAGNYGYTF.

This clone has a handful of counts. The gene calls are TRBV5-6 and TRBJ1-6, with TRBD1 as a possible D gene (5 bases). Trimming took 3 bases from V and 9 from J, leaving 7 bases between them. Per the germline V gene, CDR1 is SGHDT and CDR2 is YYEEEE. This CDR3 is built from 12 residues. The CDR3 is CASSWGGSPLHF. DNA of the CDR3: TGTGCCAGCAGCTGGGGGGGTTCACCCCTCCACTTT.

CDR3 region: CASSSVPTGETQYF. As DNA, the CDR3 is TGTGCCAGCAGCTCCGTGCCAACGGGCGAGACCCAGTACTTC. The chain joins TRBV5-4 to TRBJ2-5, with D hard to call. Deletions cut 3 bases from V and 5 bases from J, with 14 bases between. The CDR3 sequence is 14 residues long. Germline CDR1 reads SGHNT; CDR2 reads YYREEE (reference sequence).

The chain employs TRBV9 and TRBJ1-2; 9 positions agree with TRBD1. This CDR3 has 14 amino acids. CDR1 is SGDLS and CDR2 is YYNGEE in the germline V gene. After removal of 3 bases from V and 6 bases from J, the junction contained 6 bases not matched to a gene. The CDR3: CASSADRGENGYTF. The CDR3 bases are TGTGCCAGCAGCGCCGACAGGGGGGAGAATGGCTACACCTTC.

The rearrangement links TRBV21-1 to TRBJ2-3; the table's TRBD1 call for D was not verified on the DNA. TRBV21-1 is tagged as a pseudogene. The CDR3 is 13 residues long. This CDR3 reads CASSSPDISTQYF. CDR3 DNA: TGTGCCAGCAGCAGCCCAGACATTAGTACGCAGTATTTT.

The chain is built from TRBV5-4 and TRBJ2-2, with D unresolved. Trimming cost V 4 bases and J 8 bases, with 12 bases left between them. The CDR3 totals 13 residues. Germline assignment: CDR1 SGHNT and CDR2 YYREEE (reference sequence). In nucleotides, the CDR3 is TGTGCCAGCAGCCCCTACGCTTCTGGGGAGCTGTTTTTT. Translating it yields CASSPYASGELFF.

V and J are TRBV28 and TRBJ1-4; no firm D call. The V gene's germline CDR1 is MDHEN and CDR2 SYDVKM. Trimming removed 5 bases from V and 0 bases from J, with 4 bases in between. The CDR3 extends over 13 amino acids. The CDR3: CASSTATNEKLFF. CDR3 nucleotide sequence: TGTGCCAGCAGTACTGCAACTAATGAAAAACTGTTTTTT. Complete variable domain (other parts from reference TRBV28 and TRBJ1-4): DVKVTQSSRYLVKRTGEKVFLECVQDMDHENMFWYRQDPGLGLRLIYFSYDVKMKEKGDIPEGYSVSREKKERFSLILESASTNQTSMYLCASSTATNEKLFFGSGTQLSVL.

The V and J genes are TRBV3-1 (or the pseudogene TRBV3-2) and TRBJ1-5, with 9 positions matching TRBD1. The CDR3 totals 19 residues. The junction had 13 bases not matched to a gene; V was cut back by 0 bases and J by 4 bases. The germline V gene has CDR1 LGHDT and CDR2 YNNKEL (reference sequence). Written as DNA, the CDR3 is TGTGCCAGCAGCCAAGAATTCCCGGGACAGGGAATCAGTAATCAGCCCCAGCATTTT. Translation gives CASSQEFPGQGISNQPQHF.

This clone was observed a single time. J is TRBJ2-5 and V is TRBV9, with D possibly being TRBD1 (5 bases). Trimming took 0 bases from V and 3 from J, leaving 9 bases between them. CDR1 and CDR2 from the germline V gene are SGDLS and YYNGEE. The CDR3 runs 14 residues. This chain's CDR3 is CASSVDGREETQYF. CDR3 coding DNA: TGTGCCAGCAGCGTAGACGGCAGGGAAGAGACCCAGTACTTC. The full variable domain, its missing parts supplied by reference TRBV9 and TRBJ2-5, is DSGVTQTPKHLITATGQRVTLRCSPRSGDLSVYWYQQSLDQGLQFLIQYYNGEERAKGNILERFSAQQFPDLHSELNLSSLELGDSALYFCASSVDGREETQYFGPGTRLLVL.

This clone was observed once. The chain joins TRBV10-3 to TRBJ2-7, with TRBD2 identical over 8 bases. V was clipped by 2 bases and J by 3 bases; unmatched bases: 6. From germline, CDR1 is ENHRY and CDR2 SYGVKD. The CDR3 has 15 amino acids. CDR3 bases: TGTGCCATCAGTGAGCGGAGCGGGGGAATCTACGAGCAGTACTTC. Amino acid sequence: CAISERSGGIYEQYF.

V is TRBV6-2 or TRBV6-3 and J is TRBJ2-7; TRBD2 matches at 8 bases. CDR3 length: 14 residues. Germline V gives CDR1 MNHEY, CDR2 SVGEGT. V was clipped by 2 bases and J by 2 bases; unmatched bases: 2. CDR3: CASSYREGAYEQYF. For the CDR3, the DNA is TGTGCCAGCAGTTACCGGGAGGGAGCCTACGAGCAGTACTTC.

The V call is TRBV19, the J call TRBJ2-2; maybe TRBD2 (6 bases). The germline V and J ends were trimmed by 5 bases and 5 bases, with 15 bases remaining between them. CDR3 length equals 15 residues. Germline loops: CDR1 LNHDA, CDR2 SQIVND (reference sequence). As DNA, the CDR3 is TGTGCCAGTAGTTCCCGTCCCGGGGGAACCGGGGAGCTGTTTTTT. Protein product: CASSSRPGGTGELFF. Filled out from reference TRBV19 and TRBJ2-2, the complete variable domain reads DGGITQSPKYLFRKEGQNVTLSCEQNLNHDAMYWYRQDPGQGLRLIYYSQIVNDFQKGDIAEGYSVSREKKESFPLTVTSAQKNPTAFYLCASSSRPGGTGELFFGEGSRLTVL.

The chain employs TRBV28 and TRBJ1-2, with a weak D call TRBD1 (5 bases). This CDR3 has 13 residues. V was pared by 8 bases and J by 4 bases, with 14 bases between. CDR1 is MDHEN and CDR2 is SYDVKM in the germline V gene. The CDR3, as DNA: TGTGCCAGCTGGGGCAGCCTCACCTATGGCTACACCTTC. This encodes CASWGSLTYGYTF.

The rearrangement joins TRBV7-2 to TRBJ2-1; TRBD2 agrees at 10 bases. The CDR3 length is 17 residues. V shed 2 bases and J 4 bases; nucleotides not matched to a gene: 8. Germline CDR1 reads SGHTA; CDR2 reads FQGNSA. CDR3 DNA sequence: TGTGCCAGCAGCTTATCCCCCGGAGCGGGGGGGTACAATGAGCAGTTCTTC. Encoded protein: CASSLSPGAGGYNEQFF.

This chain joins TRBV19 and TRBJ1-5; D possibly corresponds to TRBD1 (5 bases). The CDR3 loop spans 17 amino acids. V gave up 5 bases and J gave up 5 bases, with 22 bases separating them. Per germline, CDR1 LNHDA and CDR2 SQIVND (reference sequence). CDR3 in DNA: TGTGCCAGTAGTCTGGACACACTGAAGGGAATAGATCAGCCCCAGCATTTT. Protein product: CASSLDTLKGIDQPQHF.